This T cell receptor (beta chain) stems from a study of T cell responses to AZD1222 COVID-19 vaccine. General study findings and limits: White British donors predominated, females outnumbered males, and clonal diversity was possibly underestimated.

The protocol was immunoSEQ multiplex PCR, while the TCRdb copy is restricted to in-frame clones and leaves out a portion. The sample has just under 90,000 clones; about 90% are singletons. V lost 0 bases and J 6 bases, leaving 10 bases between the germline ends. CDR3 size: 13 residues. Germline CDR1 is SGHTS and CDR2 is YDEGEE. With regard to this clone: Its antigen is not identified.

The source was peripheral blood, collected on day 0 of MenACWY control vaccination. This TCR came from an adult in good health. The gene calls are TRBV5-8 and TRBJ2-7, with D possibly matching TRBD1 (6 bases). The CDR3 DNA reads TGTGCCAGCAGCTTGGACCGGGACATCGAGCAGTACTTC. Translated: CASSLDRDIEQYF.